This T cell receptor beta chain is from a study of patients and donors after allogeneic stem cell transplantation. MiXCR was run by TCRdb on the RT-PCR reads, yielding one entry per CDR3 protein. The table includes 200,000 to 250,000 distinct CDR3 sequences, over 12% detected once. CDR1 SNHLY and CDR2 FYNNEI come from the germline V gene. The V gene lost 0 bases and the J gene lost 14 bases, with 16 bases spanning the gap. The CDR3 is made up of 13 amino acids. This chain uses TRBV2 with TRBJ1-2; perhaps TRBD1 as D (6 bases). Sample: blood, either unsorted or a sorted T cell fraction (not recorded which). This receptor was identified in a human donor who was either an allogeneic HSCT recipient or a stem cell or donor lymphocyte infusion donor (not recorded which). It is not recorded whose cells these are; they may come from a transplant donor. The DNA of the CDR3 is TGTGCCAGCAGTGAAGCGGAAAGGACAGAACAAACCTTC. Translating gives CASSEAERTEQTF. Full variable domain (remainder filled in from reference TRBV2 and TRBJ1-2): EPEVTQTPSHQVTQMGQEVILRCVPISNHLYFYWYRQILGQKVEFLVSFYNNEISEKSEIFDDQFSVERPDGSNFTLKIRSTKLEDSAMYFCASSEAERTEQTFGSGTRLTVV.